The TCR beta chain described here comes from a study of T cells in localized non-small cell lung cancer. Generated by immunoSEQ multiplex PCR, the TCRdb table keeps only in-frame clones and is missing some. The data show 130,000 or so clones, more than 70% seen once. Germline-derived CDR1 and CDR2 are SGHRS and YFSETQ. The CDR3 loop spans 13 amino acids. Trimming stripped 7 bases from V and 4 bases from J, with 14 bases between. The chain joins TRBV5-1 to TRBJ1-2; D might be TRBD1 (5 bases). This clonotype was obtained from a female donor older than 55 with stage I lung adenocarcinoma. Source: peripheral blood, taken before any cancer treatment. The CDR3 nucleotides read TGCGCCAGCGGGGACTTGCGAACCTATGGCTACACCTTC. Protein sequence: CASGDLRTYGYTF. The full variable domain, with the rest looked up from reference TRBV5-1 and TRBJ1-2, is KAGVTQTPRYLIKTRGQQVTLSCSPISGHRSVSWYQQTPGQGLQFLFEYFSETQRNKGNFPGRFSGRQFSNSRSEMNVSTLELGDSALYLCASGDLRTYGYTFGSGTRLTVV.